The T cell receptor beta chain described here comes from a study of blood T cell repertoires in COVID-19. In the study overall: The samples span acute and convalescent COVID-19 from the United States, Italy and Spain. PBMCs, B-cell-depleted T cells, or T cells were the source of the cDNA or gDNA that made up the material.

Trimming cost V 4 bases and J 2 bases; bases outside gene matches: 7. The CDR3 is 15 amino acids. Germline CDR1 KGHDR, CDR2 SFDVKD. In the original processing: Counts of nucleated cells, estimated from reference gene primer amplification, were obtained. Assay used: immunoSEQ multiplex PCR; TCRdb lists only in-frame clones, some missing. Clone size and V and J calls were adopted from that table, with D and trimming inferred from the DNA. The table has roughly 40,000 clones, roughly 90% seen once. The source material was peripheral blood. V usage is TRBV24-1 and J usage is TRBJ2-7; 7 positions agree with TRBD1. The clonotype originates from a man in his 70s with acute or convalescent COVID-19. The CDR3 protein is CATSDPRDSPYEQYF. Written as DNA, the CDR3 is TGTGCCACCAGTGACCCTCGGGACAGCCCCTACGAGCAGTACTTC.